These 30 T cell receptor beta chains share one sample of origin, sequenced in a study of CD8+CD57+ T cells in acquired aplastic anemia. Genomic DNA acted as the template from which TCR beta VDJ combination and CDR3 sequence profiling were carried out. TCRdb fed the reads into MiXCR, producing one record per CDR3 protein. The sample shows some 170,000 distinct CDR3 sequences, roughly 48% of them seen only once. Source material: sorted CD4+, CD8+, or CD8+CD57+ T cells (not recorded which) from PBMCs. Receptors were obtained from a human donor in good health.

In its sample, this clonotype was seen many times. The chain combines TRBV5-1 with TRBJ2-7; 8 bases agree with TRBD2. J lost 3 bases, V lost 4 bases, and 9 bases had no gene match. Germline V gene data show CDR1 as SGHRS and CDR2 as YFSETQ. This CDR3 has 15 amino acids. The CDR3 reads CASSPGGTQVYEQYF. DNA for the CDR3: TGCGCCAGCAGCCCGGGGGGGACTCAAGTCTACGAGCAGTACTTC.

This clonotype was seen only a few times. The rearrangement links TRBV4-1 to TRBJ2-5; weak D call: TRBD2 (5 bases). Germline CDR1 reads MGHRA; CDR2 reads YSYEKL. The V end was cut by 4 bases, the J end by 3 bases, with 9 bases between. The CDR3 is made up of 13 amino acids. In DNA, the CDR3 is TGCGCCAGCAGCCGGGAGAGGGAAGAGACCCAGTACTTC. Its protein product is CASSREREETQYF.

Of note for this clonotype: Possible read error: a much larger clone is one base away. J is TRBJ2-5 and V is TRBV7-3; no firm D call. Germline V gene lookup returns CDR1 SGHTA and CDR2 FQGTGA. CDR3 length: 13 residues. The CDR3 loop is CAGSLTNQETQYF. The CDR3 nucleotides read TGTGCCGGCAGCTTAACTAACCAAGAGACCCAGTACTTC.

This clonotype has a count of ten or more. V and J are TRBV24-1 and TRBJ2-1; tentatively, D is TRBD2 (5 bases). Trimming shortened V by 4 bases and J by 10 bases, and 13 bases separated the two germline ends. Looked up from germline, CDR1 is KGHDR and CDR2 is SFDVKD. There are 13 residues in the CDR3. The CDR3 protein is CATSESGLREQFF. CDR3 nucleotide sequence: TGTGCCACCAGTGAGTCGGGATTGAGAGAGCAGTTCTTC.

This rearrangement joins TRBV6-5 to TRBJ1-2; 7 nucleotides match TRBD1. The germline gives CDR1 MNHEY, CDR2 SVGAGI. CDR3 length: 17 residues. V trimming: 2 bases; J trimming: 6 bases; junction bases outside the gene matches: 15. CDR3 sequence (DNA): TGTGCCAGCAGTTACCTGACAGGGACCAGGGGACTGAATGGCTACACCTTC. Translation: CASSYLTGTRGLNGYTF.

This clonotype was observed at least ten times. The V gene is TRBV20-1, the J gene TRBJ1-1; D ambiguous. Germline V gene lookup returns CDR1 DFQATT and CDR2 SNEGSKA (reference sequence). V lost 4 bases, J lost 9 bases, and 24 bases lay in between. CDR3 size: 15 residues. The CDR3 DNA reads TGCAGTGCTATTCGGCGGATTGAGGGTAAGGGAAAAGCTTTCTTT. It encodes CSAIRRIEGKGKAFF.

This clonotype appeared a few times. The chain combines TRBV6-2 or TRBV6-3 with TRBJ2-3; D is unresolved. This CDR3 has 14 residues. Germline CDR1 reads MNHEY; CDR2 reads SVGEGT. V was shortened by 0 bases and J by 2 bases, with 6 bases between the two germline ends. CDR3 DNA sequence: TGTGCCAGCAGTTACTCCCATATCACAGATACGCAGTATTTT. Translation gives CASSYSHITDTQYF.

The sample holds many counts of this clonotype. The chain recombines TRBV6-1 with TRBJ1-5; D remains ambiguous. CDR1 is MNHNS and CDR2 is SASEGT in the germline V gene. V lost 6 bases to trimming and J lost 0 bases, with 12 bases between them. The CDR3 is 15 amino acids. Written as DNA, the CDR3 is TGTGCCAGCAGCCTCGGCGGGCGTAGCAATCAGCCCCAGCATTTT. It codes for CASSLGGRSNQPQHF.

The rearrangement joins TRBV20-1 to TRBJ2-7; either TRBD1 or TRBD2 may supply D (6 bases each). The CDR3 consists of 16 residues. Germline V CDR1 and CDR2: DFQATT, SNEGSKA (reference sequence). Trimming removed 3 bases at V and 0 bases at J, with 18 bases between. DNA for the CDR3: TGCAGTGCTAGGGATCGGGGGCTAACGAGCTCCTACGAGCAGTACTTC. This gives the protein CSARDRGLTSSYEQYF.

This clonotype was found many times. The gene calls are TRBV9 and TRBJ1-5; 7 bases line up with TRBD1. Per the germline V gene, CDR1 is SGDLS and CDR2 is YYNGEE. With 4 bases clipped from V and 7 bases from J, the junction kept 11 bases outside the gene matches. The CDR3 runs 15 residues. DNA for the CDR3: TGTGCCAGCAGCCAGGAAGGACAGGCGGGCCAGCCCCAGCATTTT. This translates into CASSQEGQAGQPQHF.

The CDR3 here is CSASRTSGGLNEQFF. In nucleotides, the CDR3 is TGCAGTGCTAGTCGGACTAGCGGGGGGCTCAATGAGCAGTTCTTC. This sequence joins TRBV20-1 and TRBJ2-1; TRBD2 matches at 14 bases. The trim removed 3 bases at V and 6 bases at J, leaving 4 bases unmatched. The length of the CDR3 is 15 residues. Germline V gives CDR1 DFQATT, CDR2 SNEGSKA (reference sequence).

This rearrangement joins TRBV7-8 to TRBJ2-7, with 8 bases matching TRBD1. J was trimmed by 3 bases and V by 5 bases; bases with no gene match: 9. CDR3 length: 15 amino acids. Germline V gene data show CDR1 as SGHVS and CDR2 as FQNEAQ. As DNA, the CDR3 is TGTGCCAGCAGCACCAGGACAGGGATTGACTACGAGCAGTACTTC. Encoded protein: CASSTRTGIDYEQYF. Looking up the rest from reference TRBV7-8 and TRBJ2-7 gives the full variable domain: GAGVSQSPRYKVAKRGQDVALRCDPISGHVSLFWYQQALGQGPEFLTYFQNEAQLDKSGLPSDRFFAERPEGSVSTLKIQRTQQEDSAVYLCASSTRTGIDYEQYFGPGTRLTVT.

The rearrangement joins TRBV6-2 or TRBV6-3 to TRBJ1-5; a weak D match, TRBD1 (5 bases). Trimming stripped 1 base from V and 0 bases from J, with 10 bases between. Germline loops: CDR1 MNHEY, CDR2 SVGEGT. This CDR3 has 16 residues. The CDR3, as DNA: TGTGCCAGCAGTTACTACCGGGGACTTAGCAATCAGCCCCAGCATTTT. The encoded protein is CASSYYRGLSNQPQHF.

This clonotype was picked up many times. The chain links TRBV2 to TRBJ1-1, with unresolved D. The ends were cut back, 0 bases at V and 4 bases at J, with 12 bases in the middle. This CDR3 has 15 residues. Germline V gene sequence: CDR1 SNHLY, CDR2 FYNNEI. Here the CDR3 reads CASSEARGMTTEAFF. In nucleotides, the CDR3 is TGTGCCAGCAGTGAAGCGAGAGGGATGACCACTGAAGCTTTCTTT.

This clonotype was found a few times. The chain has TRBV6-1 and TRBJ1-4; D is possibly TRBD1 (5 bases). The CDR3 totals 13 residues. V shed 4 bases and J shed 7 bases, with 10 bases lying between them. Germline CDR1 MNHNS, CDR2 SASEGT. This CDR3 reads CASSAQGGEKLFF. As DNA, the CDR3 is TGTGCCAGCAGTGCCCAGGGAGGTGAAAAACTGTTTTTT.

The table lists this clonotype with a few counts. The chain employs TRBV24-1 and TRBJ1-2; D call uncertain. The CDR3 is made up of 13 amino acids. Germline V lookup: CDR1 KGHDR, CDR2 SFDVKD. V lost 1 base and J 8 bases, leaving 10 bases between the germline ends. DNA for the CDR3: TGTGCCACCAGTGATTTCGCGGGGATAGGCTACACCTTC. Its translation: CATSDFAGIGYTF.

This clonotype turned up a few times. V usage is TRBV11-2 and J usage is TRBJ1-5; possibly TRBD1 for D (5 bases). The CDR3 runs to 15 residues. Germline V gene sequence: CDR1 SGHAT, CDR2 FQNNGV. V lost 2 bases and J 0 bases, leaving 8 bases between the germline ends. The CDR3 is CASSLRGYSNQPQHF. In DNA form, the CDR3 reads TGTGCCAGCAGCTTAAGGGGTTATAGCAATCAGCCCCAGCATTTT.

This clonotype was counted many times. The DNA of the CDR3 is TGTGCCAGCAGCCCGGGACTAGCGGGAGTCAATGAGCAGTTCTTC. Its translation: CASSPGLAGVNEQFF. This chain links TRBV2 with TRBJ2-1; 14 bases are a match to TRBD2. Trimming took 6 bases from V and 6 from J; bases not matched to a gene: 4. Germline loops: CDR1 SNHLY, CDR2 FYNNEI. The CDR3 length is 15 residues.

The chain employs TRBV6-1 and TRBJ1-2; D is undetermined. Trimming left V 6 bases short and J 4 bases short, with 15 bases between. The CDR3 has 14 residues. Germline V gene lookup returns CDR1 MNHNS and CDR2 SASEGT. The CDR3 DNA follows: TGTGCCAGCAGCCCAGGTCTCTCTATCTATGGCTACACCTTC. It yields the protein CASSPGLSIYGYTF.

This chain joins TRBV15 and TRBJ1-5, with D maybe TRBD1 (5 bases). V dropped 7 bases and J dropped 0 bases, with 13 bases sitting between them. CDR1 is LNHNV, CDR2 YYDKDF, per germline (reference sequence). This CDR3 comprises 15 residues. Here the CDR3 reads CATNQGLNSNQPQHF. CDR3 bases: TGTGCCACCAATCAGGGATTAAATAGCAATCAGCCCCAGCATTTT. The variable domain in full, completed from reference TRBV15 and TRBJ1-5, reads DAMVIQNPRYQVTQFGKPVTLSCSQTLNHNVMYWYQQKSSQAPKLLFHYYDKDFNNEADTPDNFQSRRPNTSFCFLDIRSPGLGDTAMYLCATNQGLNSNQPQHFGDGTRLSIL.

This clonotype occurred many times. The CDR3 nucleotides read TGTGCCAGCTCCTATACGGGCTCTGGAAACACCATATATTTT. Its protein product is CASSYTGSGNTIYF. The chain is built from TRBV7-9 and TRBJ1-3; no definite D call. The V end lost 8 bases, the J end lost 0 bases, and 11 bases lay between the germline ends. This CDR3 is 14 amino acids long. Per germline, CDR1 SEHNR and CDR2 FQNEAQ (reference sequence).

This chain joins TRBV6-5 and TRBJ1-6; D is uncertain. CDR1 MNHEY and CDR2 SVGAGI come from the germline V gene. The CDR3 spans 12 residues. V was clipped by 2 bases and J by 8 bases, with 4 bases between them. The CDR3 loop reads CASSYGDSPLHF. The CDR3, as DNA: TGTGCCAGCAGTTACGGCGATTCACCCCTCCACTTT.

About this clonotype: With a much larger clone just one base away, this may be a read error. The chain employs TRBV5-1 and TRBJ1-2; 8 bases match TRBD1. Trimming removed 7 bases from V and 3 bases from J; junction bases left unmatched: 8. Germline V CDR1 and CDR2: SGHRS, YFSETQ. This CDR3 is 14 amino acids long. CDR3 in DNA: TGCGCCAGCTGCACTAGGACAGGGCACTATGGCTACACCTTC. This encodes CASCTRTGHYGYTF.

Notes on this clonotype: This may be a read error: a much more frequent sequence differs by one nucleotide. The genes are TRBV6-1 and TRBJ2-1; 8 positions agree with TRBD2. The CDR3 contains 13 residues. Germline V gene data show CDR1 as MNHNS and CDR2 as SASEGT. The CDR3, as DNA: TGTGCCAGCCTGCGACTAGCGACCAATGAGCAGCTCTTC. Amino acids: CASLRLATNEQLF.

The CDR3 region is CASSVISGLYNEQFF. CDR3 bases: TGTGCCAGCAGCGTTATATCAGGGCTTTACAATGAGCAGTTCTTC. The chain has TRBV13 and TRBJ2-1; a possible D gene is TRBD1 (5 bases). Germline CDR1 is PRHDT and CDR2 is FYEKMQ (reference sequence). The CDR3 length is 15 residues. V lost 5 bases and J 4 bases, leaving 15 bases between the germline ends.

This clonotype has at least ten counts. The chain employs TRBV4-1 and TRBJ1-5; D is uncertain. Germline V CDR1 and CDR2: MGHRA, YSYEKL. V gave up 6 bases and J gave up 1 base, with 10 bases separating them. This CDR3 has 14 amino acids. The chain's CDR3 is CASRPPGSNQPQHF. The CDR3 bases are TGCGCCAGCAGACCGCCCGGCAGCAATCAGCCCCAGCATTTT.

The chain is built from TRBV5-1 and TRBJ2-7; possibly TRBD1 or TRBD2 for D (6 bases each). In germline, CDR1 is SGHRS, CDR2 YFSETQ. CDR3 size: 12 residues. Trimming pared 5 bases from V and 6 bases from J, leaving 12 bases between. The CDR3 spells CASRVGGVEQYF. In DNA, the CDR3 is TGCGCCAGCAGAGTGGGGGGCGTCGAGCAGTACTTC.

The rearrangement links TRBV27 to TRBJ2-3; 7 bases match TRBD1. The CDR3 extends over 16 amino acids. V lost 5 bases and J lost 2; bases outside the gene matches: 10. Germline V gene sequence: CDR1 MNHEY, CDR2 SMNVEV (reference sequence). The CDR3 is CASSPPRQGYTDTQYF. The DNA of the CDR3 is TGTGCCAGCAGTCCACCCAGACAGGGATACACAGATACGCAGTATTTT.

This clonotype was recorded a few times. The V call is TRBV30, the J call TRBJ1-5, with no clear D. This CDR3 spans 16 amino acids. Germline V gives CDR1 GTSNPN, CDR2 SVGIG (reference sequence). V was cut by 0 bases and J by 1 base, with 13 bases left in between. CDR3 sequence: CAWSVRGQWSNQPQHF. The CDR3 DNA follows: TGTGCCTGGAGTGTACGAGGGCAATGGAGCAATCAGCCCCAGCATTTT. Drawing the rest from reference TRBV30 and TRBJ1-5, the complete variable domain is SQTIHQWPATLVQPVGSPLSLECTVEGTSNPNLYWYRQAAGRGLQLLFYSVGIGQISSEVPQNLSASRPQDRQFILSSKKLLLSDSGFYLCAWSVRGQWSNQPQHFGDGTRLSIL.

The chain employs TRBV2 and TRBJ2-7; unclear D gene. The germline V gene has CDR1 SNHLY and CDR2 FYNNEI. The CDR3 is 12 amino acids. Deletions cut 6 bases from V and 5 bases from J, with 11 bases between. CDR3 sequence reads: CASSFFRDEQYF. CDR3 nucleotides: TGTGCCAGCAGCTTTTTCCGGGACGAGCAGTACTTC. The full variable domain, its missing parts supplied by reference TRBV2 and TRBJ2-7, is EPEVTQTPSHQVTQMGQEVILRCVPISNHLYFYWYRQILGQKVEFLVSFYNNEISEKSEIFDDQFSVERPDGSNFTLKIRSTKLEDSAMYFCASSFFRDEQYFGPGTRLTVT.